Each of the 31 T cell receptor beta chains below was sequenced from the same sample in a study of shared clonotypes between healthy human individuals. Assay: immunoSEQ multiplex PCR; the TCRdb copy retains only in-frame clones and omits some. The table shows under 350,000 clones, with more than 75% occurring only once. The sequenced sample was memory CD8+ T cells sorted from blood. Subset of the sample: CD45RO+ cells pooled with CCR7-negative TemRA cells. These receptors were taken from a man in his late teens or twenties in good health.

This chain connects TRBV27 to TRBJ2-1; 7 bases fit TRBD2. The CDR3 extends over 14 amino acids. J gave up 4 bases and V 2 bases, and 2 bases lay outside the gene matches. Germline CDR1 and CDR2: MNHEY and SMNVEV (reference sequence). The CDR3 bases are TGTGCCAGCAGTTTAAGGGACTATTACAATGAGCAGTTCTTC. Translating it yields CASSLRDYYNEQFF.

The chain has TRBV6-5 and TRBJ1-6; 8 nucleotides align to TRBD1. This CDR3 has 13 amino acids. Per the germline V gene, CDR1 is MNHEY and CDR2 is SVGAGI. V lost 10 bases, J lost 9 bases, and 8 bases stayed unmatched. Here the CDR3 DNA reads TGTGCCACCAATACAGGGGGGACTTCACCCCTCCACTTT. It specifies CATNTGGTSPLHF.

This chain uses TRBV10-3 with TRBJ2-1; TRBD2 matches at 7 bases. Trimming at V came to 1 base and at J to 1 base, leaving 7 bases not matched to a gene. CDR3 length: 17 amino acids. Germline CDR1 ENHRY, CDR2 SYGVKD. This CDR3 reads CAISEYSGASSYNEQFF. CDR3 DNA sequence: TGTGCCATCAGTGAGTACAGCGGGGCCTCATCCTACAATGAGCAGTTCTTC.

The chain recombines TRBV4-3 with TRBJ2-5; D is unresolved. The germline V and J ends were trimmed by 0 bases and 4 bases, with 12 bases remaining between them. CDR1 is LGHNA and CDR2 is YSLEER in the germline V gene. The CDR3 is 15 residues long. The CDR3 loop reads CASSQDRLRGETQYF. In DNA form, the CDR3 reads TGCGCCAGCAGCCAAGATAGACTTCGCGGAGAGACCCAGTACTTC.

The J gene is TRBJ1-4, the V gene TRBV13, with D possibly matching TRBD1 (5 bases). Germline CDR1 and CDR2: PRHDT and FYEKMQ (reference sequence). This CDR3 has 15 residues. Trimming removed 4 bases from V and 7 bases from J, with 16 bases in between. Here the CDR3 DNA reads TGTGCCAGCAGCTATTTGTTAGGACACCGTGAAAAACTGTTTTTT. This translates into CASSYLLGHREKLFF.

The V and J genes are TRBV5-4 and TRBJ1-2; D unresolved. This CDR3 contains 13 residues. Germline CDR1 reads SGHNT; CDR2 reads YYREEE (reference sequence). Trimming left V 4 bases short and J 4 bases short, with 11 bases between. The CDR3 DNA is TGTGCCAGCAGCGGCGGGGAGACCTATGGCTACACCTTC. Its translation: CASSGGETYGYTF. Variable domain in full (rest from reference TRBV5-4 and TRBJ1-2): ETGVTQSPTHLIKTRGQQVTLRCSSQSGHNTVSWYQQALGQGPQFIFQYYREEENGRGNFPPRFSGLQFPNYSSELNVNALELDDSALYLCASSGGETYGYTFGSGTRLTVV.

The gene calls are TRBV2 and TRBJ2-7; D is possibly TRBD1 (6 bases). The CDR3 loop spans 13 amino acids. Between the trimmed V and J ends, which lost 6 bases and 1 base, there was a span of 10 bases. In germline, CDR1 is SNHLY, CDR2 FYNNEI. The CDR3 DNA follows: TGTGCCAGCAGGGACAGTTTTTCCTACGAGCAGTACTTC. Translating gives CASRDSFSYEQYF. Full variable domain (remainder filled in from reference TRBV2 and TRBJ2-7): EPEVTQTPSHQVTQMGQEVILRCVPISNHLYFYWYRQILGQKVEFLVSFYNNEISEKSEIFDDQFSVERPDGSNFTLKIRSTKLEDSAMYFCASRDSFSYEQYFGPGTRLTVT.

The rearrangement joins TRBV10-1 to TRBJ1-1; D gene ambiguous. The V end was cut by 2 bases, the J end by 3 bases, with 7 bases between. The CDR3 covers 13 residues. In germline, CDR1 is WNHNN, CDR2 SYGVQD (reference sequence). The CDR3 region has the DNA TGCGCCAGCAGTGAGGATGTGGACACTGAAGCTTTCTTT. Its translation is CASSEDVDTEAFF.

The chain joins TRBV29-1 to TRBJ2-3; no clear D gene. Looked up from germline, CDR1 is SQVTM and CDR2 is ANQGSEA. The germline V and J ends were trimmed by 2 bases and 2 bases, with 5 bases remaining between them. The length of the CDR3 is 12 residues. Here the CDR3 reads CSVEQPTDTQYF. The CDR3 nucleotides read TGCAGCGTTGAACAGCCCACAGATACGCAGTATTTT.

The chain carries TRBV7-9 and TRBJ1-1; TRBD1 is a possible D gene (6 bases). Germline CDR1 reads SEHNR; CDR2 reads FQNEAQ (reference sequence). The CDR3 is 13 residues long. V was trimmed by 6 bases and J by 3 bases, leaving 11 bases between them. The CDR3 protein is CASRTGTHTEAFF. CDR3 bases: TGTGCCAGCAGAACAGGGACACACACTGAAGCTTTCTTT.

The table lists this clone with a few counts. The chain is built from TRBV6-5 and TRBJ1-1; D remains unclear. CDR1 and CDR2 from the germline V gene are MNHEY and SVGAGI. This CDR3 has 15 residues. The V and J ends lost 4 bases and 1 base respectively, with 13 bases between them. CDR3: CASSSWHLENTEAFF. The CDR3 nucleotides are TGTGCCAGCAGTTCTTGGCACCTTGAGAACACTGAAGCTTTCTTT.

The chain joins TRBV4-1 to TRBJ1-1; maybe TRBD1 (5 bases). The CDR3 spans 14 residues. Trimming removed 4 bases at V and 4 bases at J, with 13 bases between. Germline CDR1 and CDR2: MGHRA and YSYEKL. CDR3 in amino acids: CASSLTSGGTEAFF. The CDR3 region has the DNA TGCGCCAGCAGCCTCACTTCGGGGGGCACTGAAGCTTTCTTT.

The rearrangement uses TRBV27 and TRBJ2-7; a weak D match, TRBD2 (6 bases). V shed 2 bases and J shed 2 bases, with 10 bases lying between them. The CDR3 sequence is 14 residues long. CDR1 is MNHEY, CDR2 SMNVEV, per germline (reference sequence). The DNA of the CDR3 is TGTGCCAGCAGTTTACGGGGGTTCGCCTACGAGCAGTACTTC. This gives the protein CASSLRGFAYEQYF.

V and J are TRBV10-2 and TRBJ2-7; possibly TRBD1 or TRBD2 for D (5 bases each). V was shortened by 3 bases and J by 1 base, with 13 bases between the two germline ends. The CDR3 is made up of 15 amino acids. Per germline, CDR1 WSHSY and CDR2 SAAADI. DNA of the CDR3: TGCGCCAGCAGTGATATAGGGACGGAGTCCTACGAGCAGTACTTC. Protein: CASSDIGTESYEQYF.

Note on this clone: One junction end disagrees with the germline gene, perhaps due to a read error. The chain's CDR3 is CASSPTGTTFNGYTF. The CDR3 coding sequence is TGTGCCAGCAGCCCCACCGGGACAACCTTTAACGGCTACACCTTT. The chain combines TRBV7-8 with TRBJ1-2; tentatively, D is TRBD1 (6 bases). The length of the CDR3 is 15 residues. CDR1 SGHVS and CDR2 FQNEAQ come from the germline V gene.

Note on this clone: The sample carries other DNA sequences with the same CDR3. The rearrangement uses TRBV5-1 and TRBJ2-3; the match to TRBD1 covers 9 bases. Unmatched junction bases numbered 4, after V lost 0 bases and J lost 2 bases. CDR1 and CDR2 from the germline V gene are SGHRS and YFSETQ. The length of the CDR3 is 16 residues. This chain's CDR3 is CASSLDTGGVTDTQYF. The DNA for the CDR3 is TGCGCCAGCAGCTTGGACACAGGGGGCGTCACAGATACGCAGTATTTT.

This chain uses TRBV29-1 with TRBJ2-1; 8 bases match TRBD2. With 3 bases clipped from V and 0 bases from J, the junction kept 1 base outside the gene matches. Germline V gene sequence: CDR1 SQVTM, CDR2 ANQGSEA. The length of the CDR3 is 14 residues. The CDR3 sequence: CSVDGLASYNEQFF. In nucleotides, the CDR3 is TGCAGCGTTGACGGACTAGCCTCCTACAATGAGCAGTTCTTC.

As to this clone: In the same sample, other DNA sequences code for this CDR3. This CDR3 reads CASSLVLGGDTEAFF. The CDR3 nucleotides are TGTGCCAGCAGCTTAGTTCTTGGGGGTGACACTGAAGCTTTCTTT. J is TRBJ1-1 and V is TRBV7-9, with D tentatively TRBD1 (5 bases). The CDR3 consists of 15 residues. Per germline, CDR1 SEHNR and CDR2 FQNEAQ (reference sequence). Trimming removed 1 base from V and 3 bases from J, with 12 bases in between.

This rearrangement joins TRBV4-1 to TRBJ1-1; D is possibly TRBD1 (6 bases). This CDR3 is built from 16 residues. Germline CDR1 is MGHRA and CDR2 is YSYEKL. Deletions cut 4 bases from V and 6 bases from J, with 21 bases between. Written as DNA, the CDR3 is TGCGCCAGCAGCCTAAAGCAGACCGGGACATCAGCTGAAGCTTTCTTT. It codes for CASSLKQTGTSAEAFF.

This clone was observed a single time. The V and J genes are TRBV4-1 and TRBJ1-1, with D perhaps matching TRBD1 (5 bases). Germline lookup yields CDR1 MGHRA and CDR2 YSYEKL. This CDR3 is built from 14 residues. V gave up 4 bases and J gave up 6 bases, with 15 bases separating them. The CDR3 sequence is CASSPTPGIPEAFF. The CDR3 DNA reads TGCGCCAGCAGCCCTACCCCAGGGATTCCTGAAGCTTTCTTT.

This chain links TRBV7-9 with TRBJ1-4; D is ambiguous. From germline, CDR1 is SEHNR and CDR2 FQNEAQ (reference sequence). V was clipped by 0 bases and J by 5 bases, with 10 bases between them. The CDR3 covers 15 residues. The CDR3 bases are TGTGCCAGCAGCTTAGCCCCAGGCTTGAATGAAAAACTGTTTTTT. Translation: CASSLAPGLNEKLFF.

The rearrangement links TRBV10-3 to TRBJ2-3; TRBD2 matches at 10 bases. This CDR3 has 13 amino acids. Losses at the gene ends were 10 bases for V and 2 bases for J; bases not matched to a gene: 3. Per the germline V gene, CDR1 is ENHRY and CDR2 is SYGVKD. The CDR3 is CATGLADTDTQYF. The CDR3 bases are TGTGCCACCGGACTAGCGGACACAGATACGCAGTATTTT.

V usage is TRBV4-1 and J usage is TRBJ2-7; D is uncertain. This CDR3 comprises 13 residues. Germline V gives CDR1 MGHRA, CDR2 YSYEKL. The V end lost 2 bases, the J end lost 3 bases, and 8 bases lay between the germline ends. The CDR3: CASSQMTGYEQYF. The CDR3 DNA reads TGCGCCAGCAGCCAAATGACTGGCTACGAGCAGTACTTC.

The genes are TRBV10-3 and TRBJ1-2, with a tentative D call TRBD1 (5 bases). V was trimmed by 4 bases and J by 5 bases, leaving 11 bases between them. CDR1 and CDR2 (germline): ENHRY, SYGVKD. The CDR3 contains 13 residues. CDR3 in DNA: TGTGCCATCAGTGGGGGGGATTGGTATGGCTACACCTTC. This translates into CAISGGDWYGYTF.

The CDR3 protein is CASSAYYSEDTIYF. The CDR3 DNA is TGTGCCAGCAGCGCATACTACTCTGAGGACACCATATATTTT. The V and J genes are TRBV2 and TRBJ1-3; D is uncertain. From germline, CDR1 is SNHLY and CDR2 FYNNEI. The CDR3 is 14 residues long. The ends were cut back, 6 bases at V and 8 bases at J, with 17 bases in the middle.

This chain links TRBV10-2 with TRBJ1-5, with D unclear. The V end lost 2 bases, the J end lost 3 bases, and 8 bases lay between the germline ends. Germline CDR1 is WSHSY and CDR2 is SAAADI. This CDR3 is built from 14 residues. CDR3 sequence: CASSEEGFNQPQHF. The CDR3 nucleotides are TGCGCCAGCAGTGAGGAGGGTTTCAATCAGCCCCAGCATTTT.

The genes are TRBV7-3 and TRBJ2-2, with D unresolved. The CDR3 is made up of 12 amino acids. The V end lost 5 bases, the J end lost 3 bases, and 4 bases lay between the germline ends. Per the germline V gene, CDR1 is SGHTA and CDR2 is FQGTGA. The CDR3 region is CASSPDTGELFF. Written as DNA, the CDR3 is TGTGCCAGCAGCCCAGACACCGGGGAGCTGTTTTTT.

CDR3 amino acids: CASSPPGTHGWDTQYF. The DNA of the CDR3 is TGTGCCAGCAGTCCCCCCGGGACCCACGGATGGGATACGCAGTATTTT. The chain joins TRBV7-9 to TRBJ2-3; D assignment may be TRBD1 or TRBD2 (5 bases each). V lost 6 bases and J 6 bases, leaving 22 bases between the germline ends. Germline V gives CDR1 SEHNR, CDR2 FQNEAQ (reference sequence). The CDR3 covers 16 residues.

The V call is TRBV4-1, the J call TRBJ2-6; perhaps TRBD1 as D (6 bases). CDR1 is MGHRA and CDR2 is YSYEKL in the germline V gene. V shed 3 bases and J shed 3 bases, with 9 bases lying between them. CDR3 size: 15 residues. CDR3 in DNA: TGCGCCAGCAGCCAGGTGACAGGTGGGGCCAACGTCCTGACTTTC. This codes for CASSQVTGGANVLTF.

The CDR3 nucleotides are TGTGCCAGCAGTTTTAGCGGAGCATCCGAGCAGTACTTC. Translating gives CASSFSGASEQYF. V is TRBV27 and J is TRBJ2-7; the D gene is possibly TRBD2 (6 bases). Trimming took 3 bases from V and 6 from J, leaving 12 bases between them. The CDR3 loop spans 13 amino acids. Germline V lookup: CDR1 MNHEY, CDR2 SMNVEV (reference sequence).

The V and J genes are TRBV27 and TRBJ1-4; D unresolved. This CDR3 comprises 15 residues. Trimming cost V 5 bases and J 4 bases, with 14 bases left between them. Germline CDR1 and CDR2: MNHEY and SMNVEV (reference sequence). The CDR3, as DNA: TGTGCCAGCAGTCACCGGTGGCAGTATAATGAAAAACTGTTTTTT. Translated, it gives CASSHRWQYNEKLFF.